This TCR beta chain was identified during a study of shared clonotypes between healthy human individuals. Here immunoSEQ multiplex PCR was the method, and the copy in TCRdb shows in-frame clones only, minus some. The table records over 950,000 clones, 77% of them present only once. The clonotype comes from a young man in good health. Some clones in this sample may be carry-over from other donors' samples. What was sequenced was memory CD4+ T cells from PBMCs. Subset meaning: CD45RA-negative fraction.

DNA for the CDR3: TGTGCCCTTCGGGGGACAGGAGACACCGGGGAGCTGTTTTTT. Amino acid sequence: CALRGTGDTGELFF. This rearrangement joins TRBV10-3 to TRBJ2-2; 8 positions agree with TRBD1. The germline gives CDR1 ENHRY, CDR2 SYGVKD. The V gene end was trimmed by 11 bases and the J gene end by 3 bases; junction bases not matched to a gene: 8. The length of the CDR3 is 14 residues.